These 28 T cell receptor beta chains share one sample of origin, sequenced in a study of blood T cell repertoires in COVID-19. Some clones are missing from TCRdb's copy, which holds only in-frame ones; the method was immunoSEQ multiplex PCR. The sample holds 150,000 or so clones; approximately 79% are singletons and the top ten take 15% to 20%. The sequenced sample was peripheral blood. The receptors stem from a woman over 75 with acute or convalescent COVID-19.

The chain recombines TRBV19 with TRBJ2-5; maybe TRBD1 (6 bases). Between the trimmed V and J ends, which lost 3 bases and 5 bases, there was a span of 16 bases. Germline V lookup: CDR1 LNHDA, CDR2 SQIVND (reference sequence). The CDR3 spans 15 residues. This CDR3 is CASSMGTSQGETQYF. DNA for the CDR3: TGTGCCAGTAGTATGGGGACATCCCAGGGGGAGACCCAGTACTTC.

The chain has TRBV5-1 and TRBJ2-3, with 11 bases identical to TRBD1. The trim removed 4 bases at V and 6 bases at J, leaving 4 bases unmatched. Germline CDR1 and CDR2: SGHRS and YFSETQ. The length of the CDR3 is 14 residues. The CDR3 spells CASSPGQGGDTQYF. The CDR3 coding sequence is TGCGCCAGCAGCCCGGGACAGGGGGGGGATACGCAGTATTTT.

This clone was recorded once. V usage is TRBV7-9 and J usage is TRBJ1-1; D remains unclear. The CDR3 is 13 amino acids. Germline CDR1 SEHNR, CDR2 FQNEAQ (reference sequence). V was pared by 2 bases and J by 0 bases, with 4 bases between. This CDR3 reads CASSLTVNTEAFF. The CDR3 DNA is TGTGCCAGCAGCTTAACTGTGAACACTGAAGCTTTCTTT.

The J gene is TRBJ1-4, the V gene TRBV5-6; D uncertain. In germline, CDR1 is SGHDT, CDR2 YYEEEE. V gave up 1 base and J gave up 5 bases, with 9 bases separating them. The CDR3 is 14 residues long. CDR3 nucleotides: TGTGCCAGCAGCTTGACGGGTAACAATGAAAAACTGTTTTTT. This codes for CASSLTGNNEKLFF. Complete variable domain (other parts from reference TRBV5-6 and TRBJ1-4): DAGVTQSPTHLIKTRGQQVTLRCSPKSGHDTVSWYQQALGQGPQFIFQYYEEEERQRGNFPDRFSGHQFPNYSSELNVNALLLGDSALYLCASSLTGNNEKLFFGSGTQLSVL.

This chain links TRBV14 with TRBJ1-2; no reliable D call. Germline lookup yields CDR1 SGHDN and CDR2 FVKESK. This CDR3 region has 13 residues. V was clipped by 2 bases and J by 8 bases, with 12 bases between them. CDR3 protein: CASSQSRRSGYTF. As DNA, the CDR3 is TGTGCCAGCAGCCAATCAAGACGGAGCGGCTACACCTTC.

The rearrangement links TRBV5-6 to TRBJ2-1; 16 bases map to TRBD2. Germline loops: CDR1 SGHDT, CDR2 YYEEEE. V lost 2 bases to trimming and J lost 9 bases; unmatched junction nucleotides: 8. The CDR3 runs to 17 residues. The CDR3: CASSLPGTSGRDREQFF. In DNA, the CDR3 is TGTGCCAGCAGCTTACCCGGGACTAGCGGGAGGGATCGTGAGCAGTTCTTC.

This clone was seen more than once but under ten times. This sequence joins TRBV27 and TRBJ1-2; 10 bases are shared with TRBD1. V gave up 3 bases and J gave up 9 bases; unmatched junction bases: 10. The germline V gene has CDR1 MNHEY and CDR2 SMNVEV (reference sequence). The CDR3 spans 15 residues. CDR3 protein: CASSFSTGGAGRYTF. CDR3 DNA sequence: TGTGCCAGCAGTTTTTCGACAGGGGGCGCAGGGCGCTACACCTTC.

V and J are TRBV6-6 and TRBJ2-4; 12 nucleotides align to TRBD1. Germline V lookup: CDR1 MNHNY, CDR2 SVGAGI (reference sequence). Losses at the gene ends were 7 bases for V and 7 bases for J; bases not matched to a gene: 8. The CDR3 contains 15 residues. The CDR3 sequence: CASTLGGTGGNIQYF. CDR3 DNA: TGTGCCAGCACCCTGGGAGGGACAGGGGGCAACATTCAGTACTTC.

The genes are TRBV12-5 and TRBJ2-7; 8 bases align to TRBD1. V shed 6 bases and J 5 bases; nucleotides not matched to a gene: 9. The germline V gene has CDR1 LGHNT and CDR2 FRNRAP. CDR3 length equals 14 residues. The CDR3 sequence is CASGPGQGTHEQYF. CDR3 in DNA: TGTGCTAGTGGCCCCGGACAGGGAACCCACGAGCAGTACTTC.

The chain couples TRBV18 to TRBJ1-1, with D unclear. V was shortened by 2 bases and J by 1 base, with 5 bases between the two germline ends. Germline V CDR1 and CDR2: KGHSH, LQKENI. There are 13 residues in the CDR3. Written as DNA, the CDR3 is TGTGCCAGCTCACCATCCCAGAACACTGAAGCTTTCTTT. It encodes CASSPSQNTEAFF.

V gene TRBV6-5 combines with J gene TRBJ1-5; D call uncertain. The CDR3 has 15 amino acids. Germline CDR1 MNHEY, CDR2 SVGAGI. V was trimmed by 7 bases and J by 0 bases, leaving 13 bases between them. This CDR3 reads CASMTEYYSNQPQHF. CDR3 coding DNA: TGTGCCAGCATGACGGAGTACTATAGCAATCAGCCCCAGCATTTT.

This clone has just one count. V usage is TRBV6-1 and J usage is TRBJ2-7, with TRBD1 matching over 9 bases. The V and J ends lost 4 bases and 4 bases, in that order; junction bases with no gene match: 11. Germline lookup yields CDR1 MNHNS and CDR2 SASEGT. The CDR3 length is 16 residues. CDR3 amino acids: CASSATTGGAWYEQYF. The CDR3 region has the DNA TGTGCCAGCAGTGCTACTACAGGGGGCGCTTGGTACGAGCAGTACTTC.

The rearrangement joins TRBV27 to TRBJ1-5, with D possibly matching TRBD1 (5 bases). CDR3 length equals 13 residues. With 5 bases removed from V and 7 bases from J, the gap between germline ends came to 12 bases. CDR1 and CDR2 (germline): MNHEY, SMNVEV (reference sequence). CDR3 amino acids: CASSPDRGQPQHF. The CDR3 region has the DNA TGTGCCAGCAGTCCAGACAGAGGCCAGCCCCAGCATTTT.

This clone was found a few times. The V call is TRBV5-1, the J call TRBJ2-5; 7 nucleotides match TRBD2. V was clipped by 0 bases and J by 2 bases; unmatched bases: 4. This CDR3 contains 15 residues. CDR1 SGHRS and CDR2 YFSETQ come from the germline V gene. Written as DNA, the CDR3 is TGCGCCAGCAGCTTGGCAGTGCGGGGGCAAGAGACCCAGTACTTC. Translated: CASSLAVRGQETQYF.

A few counts support this clone. The chain uses TRBV6-2 or TRBV6-3 and TRBJ1-2; possible D gene TRBD1, 6 bases. The CDR3 extends over 13 amino acids. Germline assignment: CDR1 MNHEY and CDR2 SVGEGT. V was shortened by 5 bases and J by 7 bases, with 14 bases between the two germline ends. The DNA of the CDR3 is TGTGCCAGCAGTCCGAACAGGGTTGGTGGCTACACCTTC. Its protein product is CASSPNRVGGYTF.

The V and J genes are TRBV5-4 and TRBJ2-3; weak D call: TRBD1 (7 bases). The CDR3 is made up of 15 amino acids. Trimming stripped 2 bases from V and 5 bases from J, with 15 bases between. Germline assignment: CDR1 SGHNT and CDR2 YYREEE (reference sequence). The CDR3 nucleotides are TGTGCCAGCAGCTTCGGAGGGACAGATAAAGATACGCAGTATTTT. Translating gives CASSFGGTDKDTQYF.

This rearrangement joins TRBV21-1 to TRBJ1-4; TRBD1 is the table's D call and was not checked against the DNA. TRBV21-1 is a documented pseudogene. The CDR3 extends over 15 amino acids. In nucleotides, the CDR3 is TGTGCCAGCAGCAATCCCGCAGGGTTGAACGAAAAACTGTTTTTT. It translates to CASSNPAGLNEKLFF.

The rearrangement links TRBV19 to TRBJ1-1; 9 positions agree with TRBD1. The CDR3 sequence is 15 residues long. With 5 bases clipped from V and 1 base from J, the junction kept 5 bases outside the gene matches. The V gene's germline CDR1 is LNHDA and CDR2 SQIVND (reference sequence). This CDR3 is CASSDRGRANTEAFF. The CDR3 bases are TGTGCCAGTAGTGACAGGGGGAGGGCGAACACTGAAGCTTTCTTT.

The chain uses TRBV24-1 and TRBJ1-2, with 9 bases fitting TRBD1. This CDR3 has 14 residues. V was clipped by 7 bases and J by 2 bases; unmatched bases: 4. The germline CDR1 and CDR2 sequences are KGHDR and SFDVKD. The CDR3 DNA is TGTGCCACCAGGGGACAGGGCGAAAACTATGGCTACACCTTC. Protein: CATRGQGENYGYTF.

The chain has TRBV2 and TRBJ1-4, with 8 bases lining up with TRBD1. CDR1 and CDR2 (germline): SNHLY, FYNNEI. The CDR3 has 15 residues. The junction had 14 bases not matched to a gene; V was cut back by 10 bases and J by 7 bases. This CDR3 is CATHTKTGGREKLFF. CDR3 sequence (DNA): TGTGCCACCCATACTAAAACAGGGGGACGTGAAAAACTGTTTTTT.

This chain joins TRBV12-3 or TRBV12-4 and TRBJ1-2, with D maybe TRBD1 (6 bases). There are 13 residues in the CDR3. V was clipped by 4 bases and J by 6 bases, with 12 bases between them. The CDR3 loop is CASSSWTADGYTF. DNA of the CDR3: TGTGCCAGCAGTTCATGGACAGCGGATGGCTACACCTTC.

The chain carries TRBV4-1 and TRBJ2-3; TRBD2 aligns across 11 bases. J was trimmed by 2 bases and V by 4 bases; bases with no gene match: 8. Germline values: CDR1 MGHRA, CDR2 YSYEKL. This CDR3 has 17 residues. CDR3 nucleotide sequence: TGCGCCAGCAGCCTAGCGGGGGGGCGAAGGGTCACAGATACGCAGTATTTT. Its protein product is CASSLAGGRRVTDTQYF.

The chain uses TRBV6-2 or TRBV6-3 and TRBJ2-3; D is unresolved. The germline V and J ends were trimmed by 4 bases and 8 bases, with 7 bases remaining between them. The length of the CDR3 is 11 residues. Germline loops: CDR1 MNHEY, CDR2 SVGEGT. Here the CDR3 DNA reads TGTGCCAGCAGTTTGGTCGGTACGCAGTATTTT. As protein: CASSLVGTQYF.

The rearrangement joins TRBV4-2 to TRBJ1-4, with unresolved D. Germline CDR1 and CDR2: LGHNA and YNFKEQ. There are 16 residues in the CDR3. Trimming removed 0 bases at V and 2 bases at J, with 10 bases between. The CDR3 sequence: CASSQDLGETNEKLFF. The CDR3 bases are TGTGCCAGCAGCCAAGATCTTGGAGAGACTAATGAAAAACTGTTTTTT.

This clone has a count of ten or more. The chain uses TRBV19 and TRBJ2-1; 8 positions match TRBD2. CDR1 is LNHDA and CDR2 is SQIVND in the germline V gene (reference sequence). V was clipped by 5 bases and J by 4 bases; unmatched bases: 4. The CDR3 consists of 14 residues. The CDR3 sequence is CASSAQRGYNEQFF. CDR3 sequence (DNA): TGTGCCAGTAGTGCCCAGCGGGGGTACAATGAGCAGTTCTTC.

This clone was seen once. This chain connects TRBV6-4 to TRBJ1-6; D gene ambiguous. V was pared by 3 bases and J by 0 bases, with 6 bases between. The germline V gene encodes CDR1 MRHNA and CDR2 SNTAGT. The CDR3 runs to 15 residues. CDR3 residues: CASSEGSSYNSPLHF. DNA of the CDR3: TGTGCCAGCAGTGAAGGGAGCTCCTATAATTCACCCCTCCACTTT.

This clone appeared a single time. This chain joins TRBV18 and TRBJ2-2; the D gene is possibly TRBD2 (5 bases). Trimming removed 2 bases at V and 9 bases at J, with 16 bases between. This CDR3 contains 15 residues. CDR1 and CDR2 from the germline V gene are KGHSH and LQKENI. The CDR3 reads CASSPTDYQTRELFF. CDR3 DNA sequence: TGTGCCAGCTCACCAACAGACTACCAAACCCGGGAGCTGTTTTTT.

This chain uses TRBV2 with TRBJ2-5, with D possibly TRBD2 on 6 matching bases. Germline-derived CDR1 and CDR2 are SNHLY and FYNNEI. This CDR3 spans 15 amino acids. The V end was cut by 1 base, the J end by 7 bases, with 16 bases between. The CDR3 is CASSEGKGGLGTQYF. The CDR3 DNA follows: TGTGCCAGCAGTGAAGGCAAGGGAGGTCTCGGGACCCAGTACTTC.